This TCR beta chain derives from a study of blood T cell repertoires in COVID-19. About the study: Collection of acute and convalescent COVID-19 samples took place in the United States, Italy and Spain. Sample material is recorded as cDNA or gDNA derived from T cells, B-cell-depleted T cells, or PBMCs.

Trimming shortened V by 3 bases and J by 6 bases, and 9 bases separated the two germline ends. This CDR3 has 13 amino acids. Germline-derived CDR1 and CDR2 are SEHNR and FQNEAQ (reference sequence). As processed by the authors: It was from reference gene primer amplification that nucleated cell counts were estimated. Some clones are missing from TCRdb's copy, which holds only in-frame ones; the method was immunoSEQ multiplex PCR. The V and J calls and the clone size are those of that table, but D and trimming were determined from the DNA. The sample lists some 67,000 clones, more than 75% occurring once.

The chain carries TRBV7-9 and TRBJ2-1; D gene ambiguous. Sequenced material: peripheral blood. The TCR comes from a woman aged 55 to 70 with acute or convalescent COVID-19. CDR3: CASSLGRPNEQFF. The CDR3 DNA reads as TGTGCCAGCAGCTTGGGCAGGCCCAATGAGCAGTTCTTC. Based on the CDR3 plus reference TRBV7-9 and TRBJ2-1, the full variable domain is DTGVSQNPRHKITKRGQNVTFRCDPISEHNRLYWYRQTLGQGPEFLTYFQNEAQLEKSRLLSDRFSAERPKGSFSTLEIQRTEQGDSAMYLCASSLGRPNEQFFGPGTRLTVL.